The 2 T cell receptor beta chains below all came from one sample that was sequenced in a study of shared clonotypes between healthy human individuals. The data were produced by immunoSEQ multiplex PCR, yet TCRdb's version contains in-frame clones alone and is incomplete. The data hold about 980,000 clones, with around three quarters observed a single time. The sample taken for sequencing was memory CD4+ T cells sorted from blood. Subset specified: CD45RA-negative fraction. All receptors derive from a man younger than 35 in good health.

The chain combines TRBV7-2 with TRBJ2-5; 7 bases map to TRBD2. This CDR3 spans 15 amino acids. V shed 2 bases, J shed 7 bases, and the junction held 10 bases outside the gene matches. Germline V gene data show CDR1 as SGHTA and CDR2 as FQGNSA. CDR3 coding DNA: TGTGCCAGCAGCTTAACGTCTAGCGGCGCAGGGACCCAGTACTTC. It translates to CASSLTSSGAGTQYF.

This clone came up a few times. This rearrangement joins TRBV5-4 to TRBJ1-5; D is unresolved. The V and J ends lost 5 bases and 3 bases respectively, with 15 bases between them. Germline CDR1 is SGHNT and CDR2 is YYREEE (reference sequence). CDR3 length: 15 residues. In DNA, the CDR3 is TGTGCCAGCAGTAAGGATGTGGGCTCCAATCAGCCCCAGCATTTT. It codes for CASSKDVGSNQPQHF.